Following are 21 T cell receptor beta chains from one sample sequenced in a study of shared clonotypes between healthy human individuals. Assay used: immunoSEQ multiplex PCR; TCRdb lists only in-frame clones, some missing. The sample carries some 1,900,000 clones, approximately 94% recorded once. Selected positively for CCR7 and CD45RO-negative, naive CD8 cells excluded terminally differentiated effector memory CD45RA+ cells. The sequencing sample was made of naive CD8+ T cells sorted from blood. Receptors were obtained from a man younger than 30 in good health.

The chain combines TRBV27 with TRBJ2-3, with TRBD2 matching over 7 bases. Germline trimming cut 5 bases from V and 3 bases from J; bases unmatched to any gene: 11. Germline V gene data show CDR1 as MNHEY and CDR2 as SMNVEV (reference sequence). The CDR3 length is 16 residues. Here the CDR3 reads CASSSRPAGKTDTQYF. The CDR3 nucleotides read TGTGCCAGCAGTAGCCGCCCAGCGGGGAAAACAGATACGCAGTATTTT.

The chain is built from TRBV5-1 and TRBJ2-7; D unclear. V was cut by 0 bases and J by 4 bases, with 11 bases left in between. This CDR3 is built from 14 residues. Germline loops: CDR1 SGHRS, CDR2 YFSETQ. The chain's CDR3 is CASSLAAGPYEQYF. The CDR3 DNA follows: TGCGCCAGCAGCTTGGCGGCAGGCCCGTACGAGCAGTACTTC.

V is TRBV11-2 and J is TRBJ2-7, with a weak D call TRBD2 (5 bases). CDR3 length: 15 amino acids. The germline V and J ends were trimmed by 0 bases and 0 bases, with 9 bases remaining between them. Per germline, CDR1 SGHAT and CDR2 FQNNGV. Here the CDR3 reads CASSLDSSGSYEQYF. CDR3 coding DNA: TGTGCCAGCAGCTTAGATTCGAGCGGCTCCTACGAGCAGTACTTC.

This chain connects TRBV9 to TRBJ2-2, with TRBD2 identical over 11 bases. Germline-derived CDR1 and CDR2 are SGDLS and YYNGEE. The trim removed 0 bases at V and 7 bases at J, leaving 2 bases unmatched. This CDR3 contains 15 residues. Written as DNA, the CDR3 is TGTGCCAGCAGCGTAGTCACTAGCGGGAGCGGGGAGCTGTTTTTT. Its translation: CASSVVTSGSGELFF.

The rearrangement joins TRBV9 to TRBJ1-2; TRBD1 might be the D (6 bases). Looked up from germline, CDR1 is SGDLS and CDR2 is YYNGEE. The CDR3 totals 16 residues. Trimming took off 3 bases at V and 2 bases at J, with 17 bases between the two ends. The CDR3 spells CASSAPSDRPNYGYTF. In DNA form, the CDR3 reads TGTGCCAGCAGCGCTCCATCCGACAGGCCAAACTATGGCTACACCTTC.

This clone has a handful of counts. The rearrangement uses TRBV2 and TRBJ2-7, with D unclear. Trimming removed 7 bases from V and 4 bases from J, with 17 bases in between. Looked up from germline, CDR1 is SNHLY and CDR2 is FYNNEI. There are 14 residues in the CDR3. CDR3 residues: CASIPENTKYEQYF. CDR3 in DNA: TGTGCCAGCATACCCGAGAACACCAAATACGAGCAGTACTTC.

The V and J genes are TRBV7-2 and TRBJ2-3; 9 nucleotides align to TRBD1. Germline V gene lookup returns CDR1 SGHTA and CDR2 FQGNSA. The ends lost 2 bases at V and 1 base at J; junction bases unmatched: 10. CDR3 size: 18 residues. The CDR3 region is CASSLLQGARWGTDTQYF. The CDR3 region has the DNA TGTGCCAGCAGCTTATTACAGGGGGCAAGATGGGGCACAGATACGCAGTATTTT. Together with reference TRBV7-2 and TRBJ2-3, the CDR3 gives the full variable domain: GAGVSQSPSNKVTEKGKDVELRCDPISGHTALYWYRQSLGQGLEFLIYFQGNSAPDKSGLPSDRFSAERTGGSVSTLTIQRTQQEDSAVYLCASSLLQGARWGTDTQYFGPGTRLTVL.

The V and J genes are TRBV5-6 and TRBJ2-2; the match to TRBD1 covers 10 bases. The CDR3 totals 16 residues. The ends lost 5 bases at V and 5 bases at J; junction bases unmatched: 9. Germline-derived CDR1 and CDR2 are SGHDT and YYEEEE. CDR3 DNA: TGTGCCAGCAGGGAGGGACAGGGGATCGGGACCGGGGAGCTGTTTTTT. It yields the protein CASREGQGIGTGELFF. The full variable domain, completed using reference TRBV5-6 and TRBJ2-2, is DAGVTQSPTHLIKTRGQQVTLRCSPKSGHDTVSWYQQALGQGPQFIFQYYEEEERQRGNFPDRFSGHQFPNYSSELNVNALLLGDSALYLCASREGQGIGTGELFFGEGSRLTVL.

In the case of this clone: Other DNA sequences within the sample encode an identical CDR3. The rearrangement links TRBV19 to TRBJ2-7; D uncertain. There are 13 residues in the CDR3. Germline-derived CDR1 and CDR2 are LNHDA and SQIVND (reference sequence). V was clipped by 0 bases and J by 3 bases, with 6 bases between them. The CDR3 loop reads CASSIDGSYEQYF. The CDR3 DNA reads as TGTGCCAGTAGTATAGACGGCAGCTACGAGCAGTACTTC.

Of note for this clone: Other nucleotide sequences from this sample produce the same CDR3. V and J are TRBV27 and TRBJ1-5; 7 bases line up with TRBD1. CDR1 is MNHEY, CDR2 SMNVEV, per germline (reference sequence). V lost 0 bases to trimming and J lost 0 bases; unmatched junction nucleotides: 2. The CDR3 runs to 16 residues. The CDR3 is CASSLSQGDSNQPQHF. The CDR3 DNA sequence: TGTGCCAGCAGTTTATCGCAGGGGGATAGCAATCAGCCCCAGCATTTT.

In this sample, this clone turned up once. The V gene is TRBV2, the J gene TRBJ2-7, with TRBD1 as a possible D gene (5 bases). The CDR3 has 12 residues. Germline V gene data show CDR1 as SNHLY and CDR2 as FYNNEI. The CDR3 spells CSAGQATYEQYF. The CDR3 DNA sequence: TGTTCGGCAGGGCAAGCGACCTACGAGCAGTACTTC.

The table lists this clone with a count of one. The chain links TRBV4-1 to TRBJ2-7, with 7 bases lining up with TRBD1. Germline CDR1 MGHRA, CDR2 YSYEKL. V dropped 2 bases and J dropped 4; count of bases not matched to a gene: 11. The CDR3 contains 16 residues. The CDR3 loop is CASSQPSGTADYEQYF. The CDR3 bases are TGCGCCAGCAGCCAACCTTCCGGGACAGCCGATTACGAGCAGTACTTC.

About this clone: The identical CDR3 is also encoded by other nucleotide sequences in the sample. The CDR3 loop reads CASSQGLAGVETQYF. CDR3 nucleotide sequence: TGCGCCAGCAGCCAAGGCCTAGCGGGAGTTGAGACCCAGTACTTC. The gene calls are TRBV4-3 and TRBJ2-5; 10 nucleotides line up with TRBD2. The CDR3 length is 15 residues. Germline CDR1 LGHNA, CDR2 YSLEER. V dropped 1 base and J dropped 5; count of bases not matched to a gene: 4.

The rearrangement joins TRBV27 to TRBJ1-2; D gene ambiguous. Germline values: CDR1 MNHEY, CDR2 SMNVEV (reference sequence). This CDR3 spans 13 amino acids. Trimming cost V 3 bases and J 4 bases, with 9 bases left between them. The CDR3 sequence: CASSFVPGYGYTF. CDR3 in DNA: TGTGCCAGCAGTTTCGTCCCCGGCTATGGCTACACCTTC.

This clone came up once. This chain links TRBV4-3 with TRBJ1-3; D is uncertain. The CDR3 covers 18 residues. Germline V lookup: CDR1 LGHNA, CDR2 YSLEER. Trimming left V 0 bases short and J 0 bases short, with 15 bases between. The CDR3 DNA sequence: TGCGCCAGCAGCCAAGATAATTGGTCCTACATCTCTGGAAACACCATATATTTT. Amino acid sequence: CASSQDNWSYISGNTIYF.

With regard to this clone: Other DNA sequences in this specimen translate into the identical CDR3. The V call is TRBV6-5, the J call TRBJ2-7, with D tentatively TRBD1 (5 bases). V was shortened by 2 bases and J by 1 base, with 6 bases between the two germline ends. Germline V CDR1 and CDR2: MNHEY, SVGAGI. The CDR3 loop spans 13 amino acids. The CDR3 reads CASSYAGSYEQYF. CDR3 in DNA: TGTGCCAGCAGTTACGCAGGGTCCTACGAGCAGTACTTC.

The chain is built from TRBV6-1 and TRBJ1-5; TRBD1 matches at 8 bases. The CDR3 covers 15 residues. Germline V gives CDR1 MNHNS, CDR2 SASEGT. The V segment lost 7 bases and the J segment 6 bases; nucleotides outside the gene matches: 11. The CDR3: CASTHSGQGGQPQHF. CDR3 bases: TGTGCCAGCACCCATTCAGGACAGGGTGGTCAGCCCCAGCATTTT.

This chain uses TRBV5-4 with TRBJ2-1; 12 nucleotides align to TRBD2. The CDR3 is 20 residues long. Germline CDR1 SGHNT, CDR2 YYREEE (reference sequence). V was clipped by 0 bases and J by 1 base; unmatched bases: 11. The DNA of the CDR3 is TGTGCCAGCAGCTTGGAAGCCGGGACTAGCGGGTTATGGTCCTACAATGAGCAGTTCTTC. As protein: CASSLEAGTSGLWSYNEQFF. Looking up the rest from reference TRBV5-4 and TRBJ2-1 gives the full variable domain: ETGVTQSPTHLIKTRGQQVTLRCSSQSGHNTVSWYQQALGQGPQFIFQYYREEENGRGNFPPRFSGLQFPNYSSELNVNALELDDSALYLCASSLEAGTSGLWSYNEQFFGPGTRLTVL.

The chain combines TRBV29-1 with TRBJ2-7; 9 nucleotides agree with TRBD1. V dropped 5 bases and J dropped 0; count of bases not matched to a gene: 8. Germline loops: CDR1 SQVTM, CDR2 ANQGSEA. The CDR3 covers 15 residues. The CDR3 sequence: CSVLGTTGGSYEQYF. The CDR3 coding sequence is TGCAGCGTTCTCGGGACGACAGGGGGCTCCTACGAGCAGTACTTC.

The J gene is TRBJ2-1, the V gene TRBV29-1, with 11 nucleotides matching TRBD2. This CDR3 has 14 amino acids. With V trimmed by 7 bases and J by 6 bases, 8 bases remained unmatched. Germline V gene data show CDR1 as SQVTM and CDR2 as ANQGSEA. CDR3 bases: TGCAGCGGTACACTAGCGGGGGTTTTCAATGAGCAGTTCTTC. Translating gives CSGTLAGVFNEQFF.

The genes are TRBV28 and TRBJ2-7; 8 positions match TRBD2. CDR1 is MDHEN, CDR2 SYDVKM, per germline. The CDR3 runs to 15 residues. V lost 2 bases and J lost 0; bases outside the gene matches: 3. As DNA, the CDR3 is TGTGCCAGCAGTTTAGGCGGGGGGCCCTCCTACGAGCAGTACTTC. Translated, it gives CASSLGGGPSYEQYF.